This T cell receptor beta chain was documented in a study of shared clonotypes between healthy human individuals. The V gene end was trimmed by 2 bases and the J gene end by 6 bases; junction bases not matched to a gene: 6. The CDR3 loop spans 16 amino acids. Germline-derived CDR1 and CDR2 are MNHEY and SVGAGI. This table comes from immunoSEQ multiplex PCR, and its TCRdb copy is limited to in-frame clones, with some not included. This sample has about 600,000 clones, with 97% found just once. Sequencing was done on a sample of naive CD4+ T cells sorted from blood. As to subset: CD45RA+ positively selected. The TCR originated in a young woman in good health. The rearrangement joins TRBV6-5 to TRBJ2-3; 12 nucleotides line up with TRBD2. This chain's CDR3 is CASSYRLAGEADTQYF. The DNA for the CDR3 is TGTGCCAGCAGTTACAGACTAGCGGGAGAAGCGGATACGCAGTATTTT.